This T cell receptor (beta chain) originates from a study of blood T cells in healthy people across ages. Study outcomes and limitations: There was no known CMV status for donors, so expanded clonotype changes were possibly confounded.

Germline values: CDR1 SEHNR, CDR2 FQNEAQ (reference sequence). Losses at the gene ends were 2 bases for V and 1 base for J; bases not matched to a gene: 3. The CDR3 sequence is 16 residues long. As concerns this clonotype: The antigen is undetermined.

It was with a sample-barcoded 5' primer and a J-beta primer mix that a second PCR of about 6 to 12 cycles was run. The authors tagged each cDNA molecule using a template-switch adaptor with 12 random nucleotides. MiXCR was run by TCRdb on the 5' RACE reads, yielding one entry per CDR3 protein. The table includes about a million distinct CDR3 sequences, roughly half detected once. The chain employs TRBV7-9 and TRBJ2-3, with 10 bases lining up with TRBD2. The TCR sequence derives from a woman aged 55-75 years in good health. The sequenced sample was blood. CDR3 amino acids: CASSLLAGVRTDTQYF. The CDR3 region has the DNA TGTGCCAGCAGCTTACTAGCGGGAGTTCGCACAGATACGCAGTATTTT.